The 24 T cell receptor beta chains below come from one sample, sequenced in a study of shared T cell receptors in the human thymus. TCRdb's copy holds only in-frame clones and misses some; the assay was immunoSEQ multiplex PCR. The table has hundreds of thousands of clones, about 87% seen once. Separately, the same data were catalogued under a study of human thymus T cells.

Sequencing used thymocytes. Source of these receptors: a boy under two years old with a congenital heart defect.

The CDR3 nucleotides read TGTGCCAGCGATGAAACCGGCGGGAGGACCGGGGAGCTGTTTTTT. Protein: CASDETGGRTGELFF. The rearrangement joins TRBV28 to TRBJ2-2, with TRBD2 identical over 8 bases. The junction had 10 bases not matched to a gene; V was cut back by 8 bases and J by 5 bases. The CDR3 is 15 residues long. Germline V gene sequence: CDR1 MDHEN, CDR2 SYDVKM.

The rearrangement uses TRBV28 and TRBJ2-7; 10 bases are a match to TRBD1. Trimming removed 4 bases from V and 4 bases from J; junction bases left unmatched: 4. This CDR3 contains 14 residues. Germline CDR1 MDHEN, CDR2 SYDVKM. The DNA of the CDR3 is TGTGCCAGCAGTTCCGGGACAGGGGTTTACGAGCAGTACTTC. Translated, it gives CASSSGTGVYEQYF.

This CDR3 is CASSQDPGQGHEQYF. The DNA for the CDR3 is TGCGCCAGCAGCCAAGATCCGGGACAGGGCCACGAGCAGTACTTC. The chain couples TRBV4-1 to TRBJ2-7; 9 positions match TRBD1. V lost 0 bases to trimming and J lost 5 bases; unmatched junction nucleotides: 5. The germline V gene has CDR1 MGHRA and CDR2 YSYEKL. This CDR3 is built from 15 residues.

The V call is TRBV27, the J call TRBJ1-1; no firm D call. The germline V and J ends were trimmed by 0 bases and 4 bases, with 18 bases remaining between them. This CDR3 has 17 amino acids. Per germline, CDR1 MNHEY and CDR2 SMNVEV (reference sequence). The CDR3 nucleotides are TGTGCCAGCAGTTTATCGATCCTGCCCTCCGGGAGCACTGAAGCTTTCTTT. Protein: CASSLSILPSGSTEAFF.

The V gene is TRBV2, the J gene TRBJ1-1; tentative D call: TRBD1 (6 bases). Germline CDR1 SNHLY, CDR2 FYNNEI. Trimming shortened V by 0 bases and J by 0 bases, and 17 bases separated the two germline ends. The CDR3 has 18 residues. The CDR3 is CASSEADYREGMNTEAFF. The CDR3 DNA is TGTGCCAGCAGTGAAGCCGATTACAGGGAGGGGATGAACACTGAAGCTTTCTTT.

This clone was observed a few times. The chain uses TRBV5-1 and TRBJ2-3; the match to TRBD2 covers 7 bases. Unmatched junction bases numbered 4, after V lost 0 bases and J lost 0 bases. The CDR3 totals 16 residues. The germline V gene encodes CDR1 SGHRS and CDR2 YFSETQ. The CDR3, as DNA: TGCGCCAGCAGCTTGGTTCTGCGGGGGAGCACAGATACGCAGTATTTT. As protein: CASSLVLRGSTDTQYF.

The chain links TRBV28 to TRBJ1-5; maybe TRBD1 (5 bases). The V end was cut by 2 bases, the J end by 2 bases, with 16 bases between. The CDR3 is 17 residues long. Germline V gene sequence: CDR1 MDHEN, CDR2 SYDVKM. In DNA form, the CDR3 reads TGTGCCAGCAGTTTAGAGGGTGAGGCGGGGGGCAATCAGCCCCAGCATTTT. Translation gives CASSLEGEAGGNQPQHF.

The chain uses TRBV5-6 and TRBJ2-7; D is possibly TRBD1 (5 bases). CDR1 and CDR2 from the germline V gene are SGHDT and YYEEEE. CDR3 length: 17 residues. V was cut by 0 bases and J by 2 bases, with 18 bases left in between. CDR3 coding DNA: TGTGCCAGCAGCTTGGTGCGTGGACAAAACCAACCCTACGAGCAGTACTTC. Protein sequence: CASSLVRGQNQPYEQYF.

J is TRBJ2-7 and V is TRBV2; 9 positions match TRBD1. This CDR3 comprises 16 residues. With 7 bases clipped from V and 4 bases from J, the junction kept 14 bases outside the gene matches. Looked up from germline, CDR1 is SNHLY and CDR2 is FYNNEI. In nucleotides, the CDR3 is TGTGCCAGCACCCGCATTGGACAGGGGCGAGCTTACGAGCAGTACTTC. Amino acids: CASTRIGQGRAYEQYF.

The V and J genes are TRBV7-2 and TRBJ2-7; the D gene is possibly TRBD1 (5 bases). Germline CDR1 is SGHTA and CDR2 is FQGNSA. V lost 2 bases to trimming and J lost 2 bases, with 10 bases between them. The CDR3 runs 14 residues. DNA for the CDR3: TGTGCCAGCAGCTTATATCAGGGCCCCTACGAGCAGTACTTC. Residues: CASSLYQGPYEQYF.

The V gene is TRBV2, the J gene TRBJ1-5, with TRBD1 identical over 8 bases. The trim removed 2 bases at V and 6 bases at J, leaving 6 bases unmatched. The CDR3 extends over 15 amino acids. Germline-derived CDR1 and CDR2 are SNHLY and FYNNEI. Here the CDR3 reads CASSERQGAFQPQHF. The DNA for the CDR3 is TGTGCCAGCAGTGAACGGCAGGGGGCATTTCAGCCCCAGCATTTT.

V and J are TRBV30 and TRBJ2-2; 8 bases fit TRBD1. The CDR3 totals 15 residues. Trimming removed 1 base from V and 4 bases from J; junction bases left unmatched: 5. The germline gives CDR1 GTSNPN, CDR2 SVGIG (reference sequence). In DNA, the CDR3 is TGTGCCTGGAGTGAGGACAGGGAAGGCACCGGGGAGCTGTTTTTT. This sequence encodes CAWSEDREGTGELFF.

This rearrangement joins TRBV6-5 to TRBJ1-1, with D possibly matching TRBD1 (6 bases). With 0 bases removed from V and 6 bases from J, the gap between germline ends came to 11 bases. The length of the CDR3 is 14 residues. CDR1 and CDR2 (germline): MNHEY, SVGAGI. The CDR3 coding sequence is TGTGCCAGCAGTTACTCATCAGGGGATTCTGAAGCTTTCTTT. The encoded protein is CASSYSSGDSEAFF.

The chain employs TRBV6-1 and TRBJ2-3; 10 bases align to TRBD1. This CDR3 is built from 16 residues. Germline V gene sequence: CDR1 MNHNS, CDR2 SASEGT. The junction had 8 bases not matched to a gene; V was cut back by 3 bases and J by 5 bases. CDR3 DNA sequence: TGTGCCAGCAGTGAGGGGCCCGACAGGGGGCGAGATACGCAGTATTTT. This codes for CASSEGPDRGRDTQYF.

The genes are TRBV6-5 and TRBJ2-7; possible D gene TRBD1, 6 bases. Germline CDR1 reads MNHEY; CDR2 reads SVGAGI. Trimming removed 0 bases at V and 2 bases at J, with 11 bases between. The CDR3 spans 15 residues. The CDR3 is CASSYSSGAPYEQYF. The CDR3 DNA sequence: TGTGCCAGCAGTTACTCCTCAGGGGCTCCCTACGAGCAGTACTTC.

V usage is TRBV4-1 and J usage is TRBJ2-3; 9 bases line up with TRBD1. This CDR3 is built from 15 residues. Looked up from germline, CDR1 is MGHRA and CDR2 is YSYEKL. After removal of 4 bases from V and 4 bases from J, the junction contained 6 bases not matched to a gene. CDR3 residues: CASSLGQGGADTQYF. The CDR3 DNA follows: TGCGCCAGCAGCCTGGGACAGGGAGGCGCAGATACGCAGTATTTT.

The genes are TRBV30 and TRBJ2-3; the match to TRBD1 covers 8 bases. The CDR3 totals 18 residues. J gave up 6 bases and V 0 bases, and 17 bases lay outside the gene matches. The V gene's germline CDR1 is GTSNPN and CDR2 SVGIG (reference sequence). CDR3 in DNA: TGTGCCTGGAGTGTTCTTCCGCCAGGGGGCGCGGGGTCGGATACGCAGTATTTT. Translated: CAWSVLPPGGAGSDTQYF.

The gene calls are TRBV4-3 and TRBJ2-1, with TRBD2 identical over 8 bases. V lost 0 bases and J lost 15; bases outside the gene matches: 4. Germline CDR1 LGHNA, CDR2 YSLEER. CDR3 length: 12 amino acids. The CDR3 spells CASSQEGLDRFF. The CDR3 DNA reads TGCGCCAGCAGCCAAGAGGGACTAGACCGGTTCTTC.

The genes are TRBV4-1 and TRBJ1-2, with D perhaps matching TRBD1 (5 bases). The ends were cut back, 6 bases at V and 7 bases at J, with 15 bases in the middle. The length of the CDR3 is 13 residues. CDR1 and CDR2 (germline): MGHRA, YSYEKL. The CDR3 loop reads CASRASRQLGYTF. The CDR3 DNA is TGCGCCAGCAGGGCATCTAGACAGCTTGGCTACACCTTC.

The CDR3 DNA sequence: TGTGCCAGCCTCTCAGGGACGCAGGCTAGCGGGAGGTGGGCAGATACGCAGTATTTT. Residues: CASLSGTQASGRWADTQYF. V gene TRBV27 combines with J gene TRBJ2-3; 11 nucleotides match TRBD2. Germline assignment: CDR1 MNHEY and CDR2 SMNVEV (reference sequence). Trimming took 8 bases from V and 4 from J; bases not matched to a gene: 20. This CDR3 has 19 amino acids.

The gene calls are TRBV14 and TRBJ2-3; D perhaps matches TRBD1 (5 bases). The germline V gene has CDR1 SGHDN and CDR2 FVKESK. V was trimmed by 3 bases and J by 0 bases, leaving 13 bases between them. This CDR3 spans 16 amino acids. The CDR3, as DNA: TGTGCCAGCAGCCACCCGACAGTCCCTAGCACAGATACGCAGTATTTT. Its translation: CASSHPTVPSTDTQYF.

The chain uses TRBV14 and TRBJ2-1, with D hard to call. CDR3 length: 16 amino acids. V lost 1 base to trimming and J lost 2 bases, with 12 bases between them. The germline V gene has CDR1 SGHDN and CDR2 FVKESK. The chain's CDR3 is CASSQVQGGAYNEQFF. CDR3 nucleotides: TGTGCCAGCAGCCAAGTCCAAGGCGGAGCCTACAATGAGCAGTTCTTC.

The chain couples TRBV7-6 to TRBJ2-1; D is possibly TRBD2 (6 bases). Germline CDR1 is SGHVS and CDR2 is FNYEAQ. The CDR3 contains 17 residues. V lost 5 bases and J lost 0, with 17 bases in between. Here the CDR3 DNA reads TGTGCCAGCAGCCTAATACTAGCCTCGAGCTCCTACAATGAGCAGTTCTTC. Its translation is CASSLILASSSYNEQFF.

V usage is TRBV4-1 and J usage is TRBJ2-7; 9 positions match TRBD2. Germline CDR1 MGHRA, CDR2 YSYEKL. V shed 4 bases, J shed 2 bases, and the junction held 9 bases outside the gene matches. The length of the CDR3 is 16 residues. The CDR3 sequence: CASSRGRLAGTYEQYF. The CDR3 coding sequence is TGCGCCAGCAGCCGAGGGAGGCTAGCGGGGACCTACGAGCAGTACTTC.